The 26 T cell receptor beta chains below were found in one sample sequenced in a study of identical twins. TCRdb re-called the 5' RACE reads with MiXCR, one entry per CDR3 protein. The sample has 550,000 to 700,000 distinct CDR3 sequences, 21% seen once; the top ten hold around 4.5%. The same sample was also studied in work on T cells expressing NK-cell markers.

Sequenced sample: PBMCs. The receptors shown here come from a woman between 18 and 29 years old in good health.

The rearrangement uses TRBV6-5 and TRBJ1-1; 7 bases are shared with TRBD1. The V gene's germline CDR1 is MNHEY and CDR2 SVGAGI. This CDR3 has 18 amino acids. The J segment lost 3 bases and the V segment lost 1 base, leaving 14 bases of the junction unmatched. CDR3 bases: TGTGCCAGCAGTTACTTGAACAGGGGAGCCCTTGAGTACACTGAAGCTTTCTTT. Its translation: CASSYLNRGALEYTEAFF.

This clonotype was picked up many times. The gene calls are TRBV20-1 and TRBJ1-2; 7 nucleotides line up with TRBD1. V dropped 2 bases and J dropped 6; count of bases not matched to a gene: 3. The CDR3 extends over 12 amino acids. The V gene's germline CDR1 is DFQATT and CDR2 SNEGSKA (reference sequence). This CDR3 is CSARSGGHGYTF. In nucleotides, the CDR3 is TGCAGTGCTAGATCAGGGGGTCATGGCTACACCTTC.

This clonotype has only a few counts. The chain combines TRBV11-2 with TRBJ2-5; no reliable D call. V lost 4 bases and J lost 3, with 12 bases in between. CDR3 size: 14 residues. CDR1 and CDR2 (germline): SGHAT, FQNNGV. The CDR3 sequence is CASSSMTWEETQYF. For the CDR3, the DNA is TGTGCCAGCAGCTCGATGACCTGGGAAGAGACCCAGTACTTC.

The sample holds a few counts of this clonotype. The gene calls are TRBV3-1 and TRBJ1-1; D gene uncertain. V was cut by 2 bases and J by 1 base, with 8 bases left in between. This CDR3 has 14 amino acids. The germline gives CDR1 LGHDT, CDR2 YNNKEL (reference sequence). The CDR3 here is CASSQPGTNTEAFF. CDR3 DNA sequence: TGTGCCAGCAGCCAACCCGGTACGAACACTGAAGCTTTCTTT.

This clonotype was seen more than once but under ten times. The rearrangement joins TRBV6-2 or TRBV6-3 to TRBJ2-1; no definite D call. The CDR3 sequence is 12 residues long. Germline loops: CDR1 MNHEY, CDR2 SVGEGT. V gave up 6 bases and J gave up 7 bases, with 10 bases separating them. Here the CDR3 reads CASRISRNEQFF. The CDR3 nucleotides are TGTGCCAGCAGGATATCTAGGAATGAGCAGTTCTTC.

This chain uses TRBV12-3 or TRBV12-4 with TRBJ1-1; weak D call: TRBD1 (6 bases). The length of the CDR3 is 15 residues. The V and J ends lost 2 bases and 6 bases respectively, with 16 bases between them. CDR3: CASSLRDRPPPEAFF. The DNA for the CDR3 is TGTGCCAGCAGTTTACGAGACAGGCCTCCCCCTGAAGCTTTCTTT.

This chain connects TRBV28 to TRBJ2-5; 7 bases fit TRBD2. This CDR3 spans 14 amino acids. Germline V gene lookup returns CDR1 MDHEN and CDR2 SYDVKM. The V segment lost 2 bases and the J segment 5 bases; nucleotides outside the gene matches: 5. CDR3: CASSLAGTTETQYF. The DNA for the CDR3 is TGTGCCAGCAGTTTAGCCGGGACTACTGAGACCCAGTACTTC.

CDR3 protein: CSAWDESPHEQYF. The CDR3 region has the DNA TGCAGTGCTTGGGACGAATCCCCCCACGAGCAGTACTTC. The rearrangement links TRBV20-1 to TRBJ2-7; D is tentatively TRBD1 or TRBD2 (5 bases each). The CDR3 runs 13 residues. The V gene's germline CDR1 is DFQATT and CDR2 SNEGSKA (reference sequence). Trimming took 5 bases from V and 5 from J, leaving 16 bases between them.

The V call is TRBV7-6, the J call TRBJ2-1; no reliable D call. Germline assignment: CDR1 SGHVS and CDR2 FNYEAQ. CDR3 length: 15 amino acids. V lost 1 base and J lost 4, with 11 bases in between. The CDR3 loop is CASSLGADVYNEQFF. For the CDR3, the DNA is TGTGCCAGCAGCTTAGGTGCGGACGTATACAATGAGCAGTTCTTC.

This clonotype was detected a few times. V and J are TRBV28 and TRBJ2-1, with 8 bases identical to TRBD2. After removal of 6 bases from V and 3 bases from J, the junction contained 7 bases not matched to a gene. Germline V gene sequence: CDR1 MDHEN, CDR2 SYDVKM. This CDR3 has 15 amino acids. This chain's CDR3 is CASSSRREVYNEQFF. In DNA, the CDR3 is TGTGCCAGCAGCTCTAGGCGGGAGGTCTACAATGAGCAGTTCTTC.

The J gene is TRBJ2-3, the V gene TRBV24-1; 11 bases agree with TRBD2. Germline-derived CDR1 and CDR2 are KGHDR and SFDVKD. This CDR3 contains 14 residues. V trimming: 4 bases; J trimming: 8 bases; junction bases outside the gene matches: 4. The CDR3 DNA sequence: TGTGCCACCAGTGAGTTAGCGGGAGGGAGTACGCAGTATTTT. This codes for CATSELAGGSTQYF.

Ten or more counts support this clonotype. This sequence joins TRBV3-1 and TRBJ2-5; possible D gene TRBD2, 5 bases. This CDR3 has 13 amino acids. V lost 3 bases and J lost 3, with 8 bases in between. From germline, CDR1 is LGHDT and CDR2 YNNKEL (reference sequence). The CDR3 protein is CASSQAGEETQYF. The DNA for the CDR3 is TGTGCCAGCAGCCAGGCCGGGGAAGAGACCCAGTACTTC.

The sample holds a few counts of this clonotype. The genes are TRBV20-1 and TRBJ2-3, with D possibly TRBD2 on 5 matching bases. The CDR3 is 16 residues long. Trimming took 4 bases from V and 0 from J, leaving 17 bases between them. The germline V gene encodes CDR1 DFQATT and CDR2 SNEGSKA (reference sequence). The CDR3 DNA sequence: TGCAGTGCTATGAGCCGGGGAAGTTATAGCACAGATACGCAGTATTTT. Translation: CSAMSRGSYSTDTQYF.

A word on this clonotype: At one of its ends the junction is not consistent with the germline gene, which may arise from a read error. The gene calls are TRBV2 and TRBJ2-3; 10 positions match TRBD2. Germline V gene data show CDR1 as SNHLY and CDR2 as FYNNEI. This CDR3 is built from 18 residues. DNA for the CDR3: TGTGCCAGCTGGAAACGAGCGGGGGGGGCGCCGAGCACAGATAAGCAGTATTTT. Encoded protein: CASWKRAGGAPSTDKQYF.

The chain recombines TRBV20-1 with TRBJ2-5, with D possibly TRBD2 on 5 matching bases. The CDR3 is 13 residues long. Per germline, CDR1 DFQATT and CDR2 SNEGSKA (reference sequence). V was shortened by 3 bases and J by 5 bases, with 13 bases between the two germline ends. The CDR3 DNA reads TGCAGTGCTAGTGGACTGAGCGTGGAGACCCAGTACTTC. Translation: CSASGLSVETQYF.

This clonotype was picked up a small number of times. The CDR3 is CASSLGLTSGGSTDTQYF. The DNA of the CDR3 is TGCGCCAGCAGCTTGGGCCTTACGAGCGGGGGGAGCACAGATACGCAGTATTTT. The rearrangement uses TRBV5-1 and TRBJ2-3; TRBD2 matches 9 bases. Germline assignment: CDR1 SGHRS and CDR2 YFSETQ. J was trimmed by 0 bases and V by 0 bases; bases with no gene match: 8. The CDR3 covers 18 residues.

This clonotype came up once. The chain combines TRBV4-3 with TRBJ1-2; D remains unclear. The CDR3 spans 13 residues. Germline V CDR1 and CDR2: LGHNA, YSLEER. Between the trimmed V and J ends, which lost 0 bases and 6 bases, there was a span of 8 bases. CDR3 sequence (DNA): TGCGCCAGCAGCCAAGATTTCGGGAATGGCTACACCTTC. Translating gives CASSQDFGNGYTF.

The gene calls are TRBV20-1 and TRBJ1-2, with D perhaps TRBD1 (5 bases). Germline V CDR1 and CDR2: DFQATT, SNEGSKA (reference sequence). This CDR3 contains 11 residues. The V gene lost 7 bases and the J gene lost 7 bases, with 13 bases spanning the gap. CDR3 region: CSGTGGAGYTF. DNA for the CDR3: TGCAGTGGGACGGGGGGAGCTGGCTACACCTTC.

This clonotype was detected many times. The rearrangement uses TRBV12-3 or TRBV12-4 and TRBJ2-5; TRBD2 agrees at 7 bases. After removal of 5 bases from V and 5 bases from J, the junction contained 2 bases not matched to a gene. The CDR3 runs to 12 residues. The CDR3 DNA sequence: TGTGCCAGCAGTGCGGGAGACGAGACCCAGTACTTC. It encodes CASSAGDETQYF.

The rearrangement links TRBV20-1 to TRBJ2-1, with D possibly called TRBD1 or TRBD2 (5 bases each). The CDR3 runs to 10 residues. The germline V and J ends were trimmed by 5 bases and 14 bases, with 13 bases remaining between them. Per germline, CDR1 DFQATT and CDR2 SNEGSKA (reference sequence). The CDR3 DNA sequence: TGCAGTGCTGTCCGGGACGGGAAGTTCTTC. This encodes CSAVRDGKFF.

The genes are TRBV14 and TRBJ2-7; 8 positions match TRBD1. The CDR3 is 16 residues long. V shed 2 bases, J shed 0 bases, and the junction held 6 bases outside the gene matches. The germline CDR1 and CDR2 sequences are SGHDN and FVKESK. The CDR3, as DNA: TGTGCCAGCAGCCAATGGGGACAGGAGAACTCCTACGAGCAGTACTTC. This sequence encodes CASSQWGQENSYEQYF. Together with reference TRBV14 and TRBJ2-7, the CDR3 gives the full variable domain: EAGVTQFPSHSVIEKGQTVTLRCDPISGHDNLYWYRRVMGKEIKFLLHFVKESKQDESGMPNNRFLAERTGGTYSTLKVQPAELEDSGVYFCASSQWGQENSYEQYFGPGTRLTVT.

In this sample, this clonotype turned up many times. The CDR3 nucleotides are TGTGCCAGCAGCCAAGTAGGGCTCCCGGATACGCAGTATTTT. Protein: CASSQVGLPDTQYF. The V gene is TRBV3-1, the J gene TRBJ2-3; the D is unclear. Trimming took off 1 base at V and 6 bases at J, with 11 bases between the two ends. Germline loops: CDR1 LGHDT, CDR2 YNNKEL (reference sequence). CDR3 size: 14 residues.

This clonotype has ten or more counts. The chain has TRBV5-1 and TRBJ2-1, with 16 bases lining up with TRBD2. Germline assignment: CDR1 SGHRS and CDR2 YFSETQ. Trimming at V came to 2 bases and at J to 9 bases, leaving 5 bases not matched to a gene. The CDR3 contains 16 residues. Written as DNA, the CDR3 is TGCGCCAGCAGCTTACCCGGGACTAGCGGGAGGGGTGAGCAGTTCTTC. Protein sequence: CASSLPGTSGRGEQFF.

Turning to this clonotype: A junction end diverges from the germline sequence, so it may reflect a read error. This chain joins TRBV20-1 and TRBJ2-2; 10 bases agree with TRBD1. The CDR3 consists of 14 residues. The germline CDR1 and CDR2 sequences are DFQATT and SNEGSKA (reference sequence). The CDR3 is CSATGQGGSGELVF. DNA for the CDR3: TGCAGTGCAACAGGACAGGGGGGTTCTGGGGAGCTGGTTTTT.

The chain links TRBV2 to TRBJ1-2; D gene unclear. This CDR3 spans 14 amino acids. V shed 4 bases and J shed 7 bases, with 16 bases lying between them. Germline loops: CDR1 SNHLY, CDR2 FYNNEI. CDR3 in DNA: TGTGCCAGCAGTGGTGGAGGTCGATCGGGTGGCTACACCTTC. Protein: CASSGGGRSGGYTF.

The J gene is TRBJ1-1, the V gene TRBV6-2 or TRBV6-3, with 8 bases identical to TRBD1. The CDR3 has 13 residues. In germline, CDR1 is MNHEY, CDR2 SVGEGT. V lost 6 bases, J lost 8 bases, and 8 bases stayed unmatched. The CDR3 nucleotides are TGTGCCAGCAGAAGGACAGGGAGCGGGGAAGCTTTCTTT. Translating it yields CASRRTGSGEAFF.